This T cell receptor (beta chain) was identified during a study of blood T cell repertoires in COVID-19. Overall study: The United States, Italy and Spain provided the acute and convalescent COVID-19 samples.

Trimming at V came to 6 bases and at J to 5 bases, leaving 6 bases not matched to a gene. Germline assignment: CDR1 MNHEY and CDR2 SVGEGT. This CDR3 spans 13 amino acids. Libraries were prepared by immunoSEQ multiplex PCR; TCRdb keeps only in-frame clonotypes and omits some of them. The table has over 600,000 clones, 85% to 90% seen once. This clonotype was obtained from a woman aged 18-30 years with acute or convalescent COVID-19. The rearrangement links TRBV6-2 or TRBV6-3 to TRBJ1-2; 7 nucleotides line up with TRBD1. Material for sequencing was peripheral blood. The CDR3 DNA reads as TGTGCCAGCAGCGAGACAGGGATTTATGGCTACACCTTC. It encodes CASSETGIYGYTF.